The source of this TCR beta chain is a study of T cells in Graves' hyperthyroidism and ophthalmopathy. The CDR3 consists of 11 residues. The germline CDR1 and CDR2 sequences are SQVTM and ANQGSEA. Trimming left V 5 bases short and J 4 bases short, with 9 bases between. Authors of the study amplified TCR beta CDR3 regions from RNA transcripts. First-round RT-PCR of the TCR CDR3 relied on the HTBI primer set. Via MiXCR, TCRdb re-called the multiplex PCR reads, giving one row per CDR3 protein. The data hold hundreds of thousands of distinct CDR3 sequences, with 46% observed a single time. With a duration under 2 months, the hyperthyroidism was newly diagnosed in patients aged 18 to 65.

J is TRBJ2-7 and V is TRBV29-1; D not resolved. Sequences were obtained from peripheral blood or thyroid tissue (not recorded which). The TCR was taken from a woman between 18 and 29 years old with Graves' hyperthyroidism. The chain's CDR3 is CSVQKRYEQYF. The CDR3 DNA reads TGCAGCGTTCAGAAAAGATACGAGCAGTACTTC.